The T cell receptor (beta chain) under discussion was sequenced for a study of cytomegalovirus exposure and HLA in healthy donors. The wider study: A subsequent analysis reported that the roughly 120 validation repertoires were produced on the same platform that had also been used for the 600 to 800 first-cohort repertoires.

Among the 120 or so subjects of the validation cohort, separate from the roughly 650-subject first cohort, were the donors. Study conclusions and caveats: The finding came from a later analysis; first-cohort TCR clusters tended to co-occur in the 90 to 150 validation repertoires. Cytomegalovirus status was reportedly diagnosed by the classifier with high sensitivity and specificity.

Sequencing was performed with immunoSEQ multiplex PCR; in TCRdb, only in-frame clones are kept and a portion is missing. Of about 200,000 clones listed, around 86% are singletons. V lost 2 bases, J lost 7 bases, and 15 bases lay in between. Germline assignment: CDR1 GTSNPN and CDR2 SVGIG (reference sequence). The CDR3 covers 14 residues. This clone has at least ten counts. Its specificity is not known. This rearrangement joins TRBV30 to TRBJ1-5; possibly TRBD1 for D (6 bases). What was sequenced was PBMCs. The receptor was isolated from a woman younger than 35 in good health and CMV-seronegative. This CDR3 reads CAWSIQGWEQPQHF. CDR3 in DNA: TGTGCCTGGAGTATTCAGGGGTGGGAACAGCCCCAGCATTTT. Together with reference TRBV30 and TRBJ1-5, the CDR3 gives the full variable domain: SQTIHQWPATLVQPVGSPLSLECTVEGTSNPNLYWYRQAAGRGLQLLFYSVGIGQISSEVPQNLSASRPQDRQFILSSKKLLLSDSGFYLCAWSIQGWEQPQHFGDGTRLSIL.